One and the same sample provided the 29 T cell receptor beta chains below, sequenced in a study of cytomegalovirus exposure and HLA in healthy donors. Repertoires were generated with immunoSEQ multiplex PCR, while TCRdb's copy carries only in-frame clones and drops some. The sample consists of 170,000 or so clones, around 85% of them appearing once. The sequenced sample consisted of PBMCs. These receptor sequences come from a man between 18 and 35 years old in good health and CMV-seropositive.

This clone is a singleton in its sample. CDR3 in DNA: TGTGCCAGCAGGGATTCGGGTACAGGGGATTATGGCTACACCTTC. The encoded protein is CASRDSGTGDYGYTF. The rearrangement links TRBV28 to TRBJ1-2, with TRBD1 matching over 7 bases. The junction had 12 bases not matched to a gene; V was cut back by 6 bases and J by 5 bases. Per the germline V gene, CDR1 is MDHEN and CDR2 is SYDVKM. CDR3 length equals 15 residues.

This rearrangement joins TRBV19 to TRBJ2-5, with D possibly TRBD2 on 7 matching bases. V shed 4 bases and J shed 1 base, with 13 bases lying between them. In germline, CDR1 is LNHDA, CDR2 SQIVND (reference sequence). This CDR3 contains 15 residues. The CDR3 coding sequence is TGTGCCAGTAGTAACAGGGAGGGGGTCCAAGAGACCCAGTACTTC. It yields the protein CASSNREGVQETQYF.

The CDR3 loop reads CASRQGIDEQYF. DNA of the CDR3: TGTGCCAGCCGACAGGGGATCGACGAGCAGTACTTC. V usage is TRBV28 and J usage is TRBJ2-7, with 8 bases matching TRBD1. This CDR3 region has 12 residues. The trim removed 8 bases at V and 5 bases at J, leaving 5 bases unmatched. Germline-derived CDR1 and CDR2 are MDHEN and SYDVKM.

The J gene is TRBJ2-7, the V gene TRBV5-4; tentatively, D is TRBD2 (6 bases). Trimming shortened V by 4 bases and J by 0 bases, and 11 bases separated the two germline ends. This CDR3 spans 14 amino acids. Germline CDR1 reads SGHNT; CDR2 reads YYREEE (reference sequence). CDR3 in amino acids: CASSPRGSSYEQYF. The CDR3 nucleotides read TGTGCCAGCAGCCCTCGGGGGAGCTCCTACGAGCAGTACTTC.

The CDR3 DNA is TGTGCCTGGAGTGCCGACAGGTCCTCCCTAAGGAACACTGAAGCTTTCTTT. Its protein product is CAWSADRSSLRNTEAFF. This sequence joins TRBV30 and TRBJ1-1; D is possibly TRBD1 (6 bases). Germline CDR1 reads GTSNPN; CDR2 reads SVGIG (reference sequence). Trimming pared 1 base from V and 1 base from J, leaving 19 bases between. The CDR3 runs 17 residues. Together with reference TRBV30 and TRBJ1-1, the CDR3 gives the full variable domain: SQTIHQWPATLVQPVGSPLSLECTVEGTSNPNLYWYRQAAGRGLQLLFYSVGIGQISSEVPQNLSASRPQDRQFILSSKKLLLSDSGFYLCAWSADRSSLRNTEAFFGQGTRLTVV.

The chain joins TRBV7-6 to TRBJ2-7; 8 bases are shared with TRBD2. The germline V gene has CDR1 SGHVS and CDR2 FNYEAQ. V shed 3 bases and J 4 bases; nucleotides not matched to a gene: 8. CDR3 length equals 15 residues. CDR3 sequence reads: CASSFGTGGVYEQYF. Written as DNA, the CDR3 is TGTGCCAGCAGCTTCGGGACGGGAGGGGTTTACGAGCAGTACTTC. Complete variable domain (other parts from reference TRBV7-6 and TRBJ2-7): GAGVSQSPRYKVTKRGQDVALRCDPISGHVSLYWYRQALGQGPEFLTYFNYEAQQDKSGLPNDRFSAERPEGSISTLTIQRTEQRDSAMYRCASSFGTGGVYEQYFGPGTRLTVT.

The chain joins TRBV28 to TRBJ2-7, with 7 bases aligning to TRBD2. V shed 7 bases, J shed 5 bases, and the junction held 14 bases outside the gene matches. The germline gives CDR1 MDHEN, CDR2 SYDVKM. This CDR3 has 15 amino acids. This chain's CDR3 is CASTQTGEGLNEQYF. The DNA for the CDR3 is TGTGCCAGCACCCAAACGGGGGAGGGCCTCAACGAGCAGTACTTC.

The table lists this clone with a few counts. The chain uses TRBV4-1 and TRBJ2-7; TRBD2 aligns across 8 bases. The CDR3 has 16 residues. Germline V CDR1 and CDR2: MGHRA, YSYEKL. The ends lost 0 bases at V and 3 bases at J; junction bases unmatched: 7. This CDR3 is CASSQELWSGSYEQYF. CDR3 in DNA: TGCGCCAGCAGCCAAGAACTGTGGAGCGGGAGCTACGAGCAGTACTTC.

This chain joins TRBV11-2 and TRBJ2-5; 13 bases are shared with TRBD2. V dropped 2 bases and J dropped 5; count of bases not matched to a gene: 11. Germline CDR1 SGHAT, CDR2 FQNNGV. The CDR3 runs 18 residues. CDR3 protein: CASSLIFQLAGGRETQYF. The CDR3 nucleotides read TGTGCCAGCAGCTTAATTTTTCAACTAGCGGGGGGGCGGGAGACCCAGTACTTC.

This clone was counted only a few times. The chain is built from TRBV19 and TRBJ2-1; 10 bases agree with TRBD2. CDR1 and CDR2 from the germline V gene are LNHDA and SQIVND (reference sequence). The junction had 4 bases not matched to a gene; V was cut back by 5 bases and J by 3 bases. This CDR3 is built from 15 residues. The CDR3 here is CASSVGLADYNEQFF. CDR3 sequence (DNA): TGTGCCAGTAGTGTCGGACTAGCGGACTACAATGAGCAGTTCTTC.

The chain combines TRBV19 with TRBJ2-2; D perhaps matches TRBD1 (6 bases). The CDR3 has 13 amino acids. Germline V gene data show CDR1 as LNHDA and CDR2 as SQIVND (reference sequence). Trimming cost V 9 bases and J 5 bases, with 13 bases left between them. Here the CDR3 reads CASRVDRTGELFF. CDR3 in DNA: TGTGCCAGCCGAGTTGACAGGACCGGGGAGCTGTTTTTT.

Here the CDR3 reads CASSSRSRVRGYTF. In nucleotides, the CDR3 is TGTGCCAGCAGCTCACGCTCCAGGGTACGAGGCTACACCTTC. The genes are TRBV7-2 and TRBJ1-2; a weak D match, TRBD1 (5 bases). The CDR3 is 14 amino acids. The germline gives CDR1 SGHTA, CDR2 FQGNSA. The V gene lost 4 bases and the J gene lost 8 bases, with 17 bases spanning the gap.

This chain uses TRBV18 with TRBJ2-1; D is perhaps TRBD2 (6 bases). Trimming cost V 1 base and J 2 bases, with 12 bases left between them. This CDR3 has 16 amino acids. The germline V gene encodes CDR1 KGHSH and CDR2 LQKENI. The CDR3 sequence is CASSPQGGVPYNEQFF. The CDR3 DNA reads TGTGCCAGCTCACCACAGGGCGGGGTCCCCTACAATGAGCAGTTCTTC.

V gene TRBV6-1 combines with J gene TRBJ2-5, with TRBD2 identical over 12 bases. The CDR3 runs to 15 residues. CDR1 is MNHNS, CDR2 SASEGT, per germline. Trimming cost V 4 bases and J 2 bases; bases outside gene matches: 2. In DNA form, the CDR3 reads TGTGCCAGCAGTGGACTAGCGGGGGCTCAAGAGACCCAGTACTTC. It is translated as CASSGLAGAQETQYF.

The V gene is TRBV25-1, the J gene TRBJ2-3, with 9 positions matching TRBD2. The ends lost 3 bases at V and 6 bases at J; junction bases unmatched: 7. The CDR3 is 15 residues long. The germline gives CDR1 MGHDK, CDR2 SYGVNS. CDR3: CASSDGREGADTQYF. The CDR3 nucleotides read TGTGCCAGCAGTGATGGGCGGGAGGGCGCTGATACGCAGTATTTT.

The chain recombines TRBV27 with TRBJ1-1; unclear D gene. Germline assignment: CDR1 MNHEY and CDR2 SMNVEV (reference sequence). The CDR3 covers 14 residues. V lost 4 bases to trimming and J lost 2 bases, with 11 bases between them. The CDR3 is CASSSPSLNTEAFF. The DNA for the CDR3 is TGTGCCAGCAGTTCCCCCTCTCTAAACACTGAAGCTTTCTTT.

J is TRBJ1-1 and V is TRBV6-5; D is perhaps TRBD1 (5 bases). V lost 2 bases and J 6 bases, leaving 13 bases between the germline ends. Germline V lookup: CDR1 MNHEY, CDR2 SVGAGI. CDR3 size: 14 residues. The CDR3 loop reads CASSYIQGIAEAFF. CDR3 coding DNA: TGTGCCAGCAGTTACATTCAGGGTATAGCTGAAGCTTTCTTT.

This clone was observed a few times. The V call is TRBV7-2, the J call TRBJ2-5, with TRBD2 matching over 11 bases. Germline-derived CDR1 and CDR2 are SGHTA and FQGNSA. V shed 5 bases, J shed 6 bases, and the junction held 5 bases outside the gene matches. This CDR3 spans 14 amino acids. The CDR3, as DNA: TGTGCCAGCAGCCTATGGACTAGCGGGCAGACCCAGTACTTC. Its translation is CASSLWTSGQTQYF. Full variable domain (rest looked up from reference TRBV7-2 and TRBJ2-5): GAGVSQSPSNKVTEKGKDVELRCDPISGHTALYWYRQSLGQGLEFLIYFQGNSAPDKSGLPSDRFSAERTGGSVSTLTIQRTQQEDSAVYLCASSLWTSGQTQYFGPGTRLLVL.

The V gene is TRBV5-1, the J gene TRBJ2-2; D possibly corresponds to TRBD2 (5 bases). Trimming shortened V by 5 bases and J by 3 bases, and 14 bases separated the two germline ends. This CDR3 comprises 15 residues. Germline CDR1 is SGHRS and CDR2 is YFSETQ. The CDR3 is CASSLERGDTGELFF. The DNA for the CDR3 is TGCGCCAGCAGTCTAGAACGGGGTGACACCGGGGAGCTGTTTTTT.

The chain couples TRBV27 to TRBJ1-3, with 8 bases lining up with TRBD1. Germline V lookup: CDR1 MNHEY, CDR2 SMNVEV (reference sequence). CDR3 length equals 15 residues. The junction had 4 bases not matched to a gene; V was cut back by 2 bases and J by 4 bases. For the CDR3, the DNA is TGTGCCAGCAGTTTACAGGGGGCTAAAGGAAACACCATATATTTT. Translated: CASSLQGAKGNTIYF.

The chain combines TRBV30 with TRBJ2-7, with 9 positions matching TRBD1. Germline trimming cut 2 bases from V and 5 bases from J; bases unmatched to any gene: 7. The CDR3 contains 14 residues. Germline V CDR1 and CDR2: GTSNPN, SVGIG (reference sequence). The CDR3 DNA reads TGTGCCTGGAGTTTCCGGGACAGGGTCCACGAGCAGTACTTC. Translation: CAWSFRDRVHEQYF.

The chain has TRBV25-1 and TRBJ2-3, with TRBD1 identical over 10 bases. The germline V gene encodes CDR1 MGHDK and CDR2 SYGVNS. V lost 2 bases to trimming and J lost 0 bases; unmatched junction nucleotides: 5. The CDR3 runs 17 residues. The CDR3 sequence: CASSEGQDRGSTDTQYF. In DNA form, the CDR3 reads TGTGCCAGCAGTGAAGGTCAGGACAGGGGGAGCACAGATACGCAGTATTTT.

This clone showed up just a few times. The chain is built from TRBV6-6 and TRBJ2-7, with TRBD2 identical over 7 bases. This CDR3 region has 14 residues. V trimming: 1 base; J trimming: 6 bases; junction bases outside the gene matches: 6. The germline CDR1 and CDR2 sequences are MNHNY and SVGAGI (reference sequence). The CDR3 DNA sequence: TGTGCCAGCAGTTACTGGGGGGAGGGCCGCGAGCAGTACTTC. It specifies CASSYWGEGREQYF.

V usage is TRBV28 and J usage is TRBJ1-1; D is unclear. The CDR3 loop spans 14 amino acids. CDR1 MDHEN and CDR2 SYDVKM come from the germline V gene. Between the trimmed V and J ends, which lost 3 bases and 5 bases, there was a span of 13 bases. The CDR3, as DNA: TGTGCCAGCAGTTTCCGCCTCAGAGGGACTGAAGCTTTCTTT. Amino acids: CASSFRLRGTEAFF.

The chain recombines TRBV18 with TRBJ2-1; 9 bases are shared with TRBD2. Germline V CDR1 and CDR2: KGHSH, LQKENI. The trim removed 0 bases at V and 8 bases at J, leaving 5 bases unmatched. This CDR3 has 15 residues. CDR3 DNA: TGTGCCAGCTCACCACCAGCGGGGGGCATATATGAGCAGTTCTTC. Its translation is CASSPPAGGIYEQFF.

V and J are TRBV19 and TRBJ2-3; 13 bases match TRBD2. Unmatched junction bases numbered 8, after V lost 3 bases and J lost 2 bases. Germline loops: CDR1 LNHDA, CDR2 SQIVND (reference sequence). This CDR3 comprises 18 residues. The CDR3 loop reads CASSMGGLAGANTDTQYF. As DNA, the CDR3 is TGTGCCAGTAGTATGGGAGGACTAGCGGGGGCAAACACAGATACGCAGTATTTT.

The chain has TRBV7-8 and TRBJ2-2; the match to TRBD2 covers 8 bases. CDR1 and CDR2 from the germline V gene are SGHVS and FQNEAQ. This CDR3 region has 17 residues. With 5 bases clipped from V and 1 base from J, the junction kept 9 bases outside the gene matches. CDR3 sequence reads: CASSLTSGGVNTGELFF. As DNA, the CDR3 is TGTGCCAGCAGCCTGACTTCGGGGGGGGTGAACACCGGGGAGCTGTTTTTT. The full variable domain, in which reference TRBV7-8 and TRBJ2-2 provide the parts outside the CDR3, is GAGVSQSPRYKVAKRGQDVALRCDPISGHVSLFWYQQALGQGPEFLTYFQNEAQLDKSGLPSDRFFAERPEGSVSTLKIQRTQQEDSAVYLCASSLTSGGVNTGELFFGEGSRLTVL.

The chain recombines TRBV6-1 with TRBJ2-7, with 7 bases fitting TRBD1. CDR1 and CDR2 (germline): MNHNS, SASEGT. The CDR3 is made up of 15 amino acids. V was pared by 4 bases and J by 0 bases, with 6 bases of the junction left unmatched. The CDR3 region is CASSGGQPSSYEQYF. The CDR3 DNA follows: TGTGCCAGCAGTGGGGGACAGCCTAGCTCCTACGAGCAGTACTTC.

The table lists this clone with a count of one. The chain recombines TRBV7-9 with TRBJ1-2; 11 bases fit TRBD1. From germline, CDR1 is SEHNR and CDR2 FQNEAQ (reference sequence). The CDR3 extends over 15 amino acids. Unmatched junction bases numbered 2, after V lost 1 base and J lost 4 bases. CDR3 DNA sequence: TGTGCCAGCAGCTTAGGGGGGACAGGGGGCTATGGCTACACCTTC. Its protein product is CASSLGGTGGYGYTF.